This T cell receptor beta chain is from a study of CD8 T cells in ankylosing spondylitis. Study conclusions and caveats: Reportedly, significant enrichment of disease-linked clones occurred in matched ankylosing spondylitis synovial fluid.

There are 16 residues in the CDR3. Looked up from germline, CDR1 is SGHTA and CDR2 is FQGTGA. The junction had 5 bases not matched to a gene; V was cut back by 4 bases and J by 4 bases. Making use of molecular barcodes, quantitative 5'-RACE generated TCR beta libraries. TCRdb redid the calling of the 5' RACE reads with MiXCR, one entry per CDR3 protein. The sample lists over 200,000 distinct CDR3 sequences, over 9.5% seen once, with less than 25% in the top ten. This clonotype was counted ten times or more. Its target is not known. V and J are TRBV7-3 and TRBJ2-1, with 12 bases aligning to TRBD2. Input material: blood, either unsorted or a sorted T cell fraction (not recorded which). This sequence originates from a male donor with ankylosing spondylitis or in good health (not recorded which). As DNA, the CDR3 is TGTGCCAGCAGCTACGCCCTAGCGGGGGGGTACAATGAGCAGTTCTTC. The encoded protein is CASSYALAGGYNEQFF.